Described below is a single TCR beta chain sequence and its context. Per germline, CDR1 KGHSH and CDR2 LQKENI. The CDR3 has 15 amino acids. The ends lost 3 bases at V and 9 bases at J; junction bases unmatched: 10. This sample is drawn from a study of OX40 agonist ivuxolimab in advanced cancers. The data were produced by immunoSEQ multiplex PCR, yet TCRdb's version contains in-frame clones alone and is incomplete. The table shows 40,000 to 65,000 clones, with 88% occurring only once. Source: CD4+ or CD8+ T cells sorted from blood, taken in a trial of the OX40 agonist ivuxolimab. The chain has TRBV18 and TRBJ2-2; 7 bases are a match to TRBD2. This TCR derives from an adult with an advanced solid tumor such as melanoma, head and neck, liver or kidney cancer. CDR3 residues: CASSPIAGQGRELFF. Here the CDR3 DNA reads TGTGCCAGCTCACCTATAGCGGGCCAAGGTCGGGAGCTGTTTTTT.